A single sample gave rise to the 10 T cell receptor beta chains below, sequenced in a study of tumor and adjacent non-tumor tissue in lung cancer. A modified ARM-PCR protocol with three rounds of nested PCR amplified TCRbeta. Via MiXCR, TCRdb re-called the multiplex PCR reads, giving one row per CDR3 protein. Of about 98,000 distinct CDR3 sequences listed, roughly 78% are singletons. No cell sorting was done before RNA was extracted from the tissue. More than 3 cm separated this lung sample from the edge of the tumor. Sequencing used distant non-tumor lung tissue. The receptors shown here come from a man between 60 and 75 years old with small cell lung cancer.

This clonotype has just a few counts. The rearrangement joins TRBV2 to TRBJ1-2, with a weak D call TRBD1 (6 bases). Germline V gives CDR1 SNHLY, CDR2 FYNNEI. The CDR3 spans 14 residues. V was pared by 5 bases and J by 4 bases, with 14 bases between. In DNA, the CDR3 is TGTGCCAGCAGTTTAACAGGGCAAGTCTATGGCTACACCTTC. It encodes CASSLTGQVYGYTF.

A note on this clonotype: One end of the junction does not line up with germline, which may come from a read error. This rearrangement joins TRBV4-2 to TRBJ1-1, with D perhaps matching TRBD1 (6 bases). CDR1 and CDR2 (germline): LGHNA, YNFKEQ. The CDR3 contains 15 residues. CDR3 amino acids: CASSQGQATDTEVFF. CDR3 nucleotides: TGTGCCAGCAGCCAAGGACAGGCCACGGACACTGAAGTTTTCTTT.

This clonotype showed up just once. One junction end disagrees with the germline gene, perhaps due to a read error. The chain is built from TRBV12-3 or TRBV12-4 and TRBJ2-5; the match to TRBD2 covers 11 bases. CDR3 size: 15 residues. CDR3 sequence reads: CASSLLAGVGEIQYF. The CDR3 DNA reads TGTGCCAGCAGCCTACTAGCGGGAGTGGGCGAGATCCAGTACTTC.

The chain couples TRBV6-1 to TRBJ1-1; D is ambiguous. Germline lookup yields CDR1 MNHNS and CDR2 SASEGT. The CDR3 is made up of 13 amino acids. Deletions cut 9 bases from V and 5 bases from J, with 16 bases between. The DNA of the CDR3 is TGTGCCAGAAGCCGACCGCAGAATACTGAAGCTTTCTTT. It codes for CARSRPQNTEAFF.

This clonotype has at least ten counts. The DNA of the CDR3 is TGCAGTGCAGGACTAGCGGGAGTAAATGAGCAGTTCTTC. Protein product: CSAGLAGVNEQFF. This chain uses TRBV20-1 with TRBJ2-1; 13 nucleotides align to TRBD2. The ends lost 6 bases at V and 7 bases at J; junction bases unmatched: 3. Germline CDR1 and CDR2: DFQATT and SNEGSKA (reference sequence). This CDR3 contains 13 residues.

V gene TRBV6-5 combines with J gene TRBJ2-1, with TRBD2 as a possible D gene (5 bases). The V gene's germline CDR1 is MNHEY and CDR2 SVGAGI. The CDR3 length is 19 residues. Trimming pared 0 bases from V and 4 bases from J, leaving 22 bases between. DNA of the CDR3: TGTGCCAGCAGTTACTCGAGCGTGCGAGGACTGGCGACTTACAATGAGCAGTTCTTC. This gives the protein CASSYSSVRGLATYNEQFF.

Details on this clonotype: The conserved final phenylalanine or tryptophan is absent from the CDR3, which likely points to a read error. The V gene is TRBV11-2, the J gene TRBJ2-2, with unresolved D. Germline V gene lookup returns CDR1 SGHAT and CDR2 FQNNGV. The CDR3 extends over 14 amino acids. The CDR3 is CASSLARETGELFC. The CDR3 DNA follows: TGTGCCAGCAGCTTAGCGCGTGAGACCGGAGAGCTGTTTTGT.

This clonotype was detected once. The gene calls are TRBV12-3 or TRBV12-4 and TRBJ2-5; D is perhaps TRBD2 (7 bases). The J call may be incorrect, as the DNA end agrees better with TRBJ2-1. The CDR3 covers 13 residues. The CDR3 DNA sequence: TGTGCCAGCAGCCCAGGGGAGGGAGAGACCCAGTTCTTC. Protein product: CASSPGEGETQFF.

This clonotype showed up many times. J is TRBJ2-2 and V is TRBV7-8, with D possibly matching TRBD1 (6 bases). The V and J ends lost 10 bases and 4 bases respectively, with 13 bases between them. CDR1 SGHVS and CDR2 FQNEAQ come from the germline V gene. The CDR3 consists of 13 residues. CDR3 in amino acids: CATTGHLTGELFF. The CDR3, as DNA: TGTGCCACCACGGGACACCTCACCGGGGAGCTGTTTTTT.

This clonotype was picked up many times. The V gene is TRBV6-6, the J gene TRBJ2-3; 9 nucleotides align to TRBD2. Germline CDR1 and CDR2: MNHNY and SVGAGI (reference sequence). This CDR3 has 14 residues. Trimming removed 10 bases from V and 3 bases from J; junction bases left unmatched: 8. The CDR3, as DNA: TGTGCCACATACAGTAGCGGGAGTACAGATACGCAGTATTTT. It encodes CATYSSGSTDTQYF.